These 30 T cell receptor beta chains were all obtained from the same sample, sequenced in a study of identical twins listed by TCRdb under 2016. The protocol used for the library was 5' RACE. This sample was sequenced with an Illumina HiSeq 2000. TCRdb reanalyzed the raw reads on its own, using fastp at Q25 for trimming and MiXCR for clone calling, and kept in-frame beta chains. Entries that share a CDR3 protein sequence are merged under the most common genes and DNA. The sample table records hundreds of thousands of distinct CDR3 sequences; over 9% of these occur just once. Together, the top ten hold roughly 1.6% of the sample. This sample was also put to use in a study of yellow fever vaccine responses in identical twins.

Sequenced: PBMCs. The receptors originated from a woman aged 18-29 years in good health.

This clonotype was seen only a few times. The rearrangement links TRBV12-3 or TRBV12-4 to TRBJ1-1; D is unclear. This CDR3 region has 13 residues. V lost 6 bases and J lost 3, with 11 bases in between. CDR3 sequence (DNA): TGTGCCAGCAGGGACCCCGGCCACACTGAAGCTTTCTTT. Its protein is CASRDPGHTEAFF.

A few counts support this clonotype. The V call is TRBV20-1, the J call TRBJ1-1; D not certain. V gave up 6 bases and J gave up 6 bases, with 8 bases separating them. The CDR3 covers 10 residues. The germline CDR1 and CDR2 sequences are DFQATT and SNEGSKA (reference sequence). CDR3 loop: CSAPQAEAFF. As DNA, the CDR3 is TGCAGTGCCCCGCAGGCTGAAGCTTTCTTT.

This clonotype has a handful of counts. This rearrangement joins TRBV6-1 to TRBJ1-5, with D maybe TRBD1 (5 bases). V lost 6 bases and J lost 7, with 16 bases in between. This CDR3 is built from 14 residues. The V gene's germline CDR1 is MNHNS and CDR2 SASEGT. The CDR3 bases are TGTGCCAGCAGGTCCAGGGCCCTTAAACAGCCCCAGCATTTT. Protein sequence: CASRSRALKQPQHF.

This sequence joins TRBV6-4 and TRBJ2-1; 11 bases match TRBD2. This CDR3 is built from 16 residues. Germline CDR1 reads MRHNA; CDR2 reads SNTAGT. The V segment lost 1 base and the J segment 10 bases; nucleotides outside the gene matches: 9. The CDR3 DNA reads TGTGCCAGCAGTGACTGGGCGGCTAGCGGGGGGAGCGAGCAGTTCTTC. Translating it yields CASSDWAASGGSEQFF.

This clonotype has a count of ten or more. This chain connects TRBV18 to TRBJ2-7; D may be TRBD1 (6 bases). The CDR3 contains 13 residues. V dropped 6 bases and J dropped 1 base, with 10 bases sitting between them. Germline assignment: CDR1 KGHSH and CDR2 LQKENI. This CDR3 reads CASSDSQSYEQYV. CDR3 nucleotides: TGTGCCAGCTCGGACAGCCAATCCTACGAGCAGTACGTC.

This clonotype was counted only a few times. The chain employs TRBV29-1 and TRBJ2-7; unclear D gene. The germline V gene encodes CDR1 SQVTM and CDR2 ANQGSEA. Trimming stripped 4 bases from V and 3 bases from J, with 13 bases between. CDR3 length: 13 amino acids. The CDR3 nucleotides are TGCAGCGTTGGCTTTTCAGAGTTCTACGAGCAGTACTTC. Translating it yields CSVGFSEFYEQYF.

The V call is TRBV5-5, the J call TRBJ2-3, with TRBD1 as a possible D gene (5 bases). The V gene's germline CDR1 is SGHKS and CDR2 YYEKEE (reference sequence). V lost 2 bases and J lost 1, with 14 bases in between. This CDR3 is built from 16 residues. CDR3 protein: CASSLPGIEGTDTQYF. CDR3 bases: TGTGCCAGCAGCTTACCAGGGATCGAAGGCACAGATACGCAGTATTTT.

This sequence joins TRBV10-3 and TRBJ2-6; either TRBD1 or TRBD2 may supply D (5 bases each). The CDR3 runs 18 residues. CDR1 is ENHRY and CDR2 is SYGVKD in the germline V gene. V was clipped by 6 bases and J by 0 bases, with 18 bases between them. The CDR3 DNA reads TGTGCCATCAGCGCCTCTGGGACGATCTCCTCTGGGGCCAACGTCCTGACTTTC. Translating gives CAISASGTISSGANVLTF.

This clonotype was observed at least ten times. The chain couples TRBV28 to TRBJ2-1; the match to TRBD2 covers 12 bases. This CDR3 comprises 15 residues. The V segment lost 5 bases and the J segment 5 bases; nucleotides outside the gene matches: 4. The germline V gene encodes CDR1 MDHEN and CDR2 SYDVKM. The CDR3 DNA sequence: TGTGCCAGCAGTCCGTGGACTAGCGGGAACAATGAGCAGTTCTTC. Protein sequence: CASSPWTSGNNEQFF.

This clonotype was observed a handful of times. The gene calls are TRBV20-1 and TRBJ2-7, with 10 bases matching TRBD2. This CDR3 spans 14 amino acids. CDR1 DFQATT and CDR2 SNEGSKA come from the germline V gene (reference sequence). The V and J ends lost 1 base and 6 bases, in that order; junction bases with no gene match: 6. In DNA form, the CDR3 reads TGCAGTGCTAGAGTAGGGACTAGCGATTTCGAGCAGTACTTC. This gives the protein CSARVGTSDFEQYF.

This clonotype was observed a few times. The chain couples TRBV25-1 to TRBJ2-7; D is unresolved. V was cut by 0 bases and J by 3 bases, with 6 bases left in between. This CDR3 has 13 residues. In germline, CDR1 is MGHDK, CDR2 SYGVNS. The CDR3 bases are TGTGCCAGCAGTGAATATGAAGGCTACGAGCAGTACTTC. Translating it yields CASSEYEGYEQYF.

This chain links TRBV19 with TRBJ1-1; 10 bases align to TRBD1. After removal of 5 bases from V and 5 bases from J, the junction contained 8 bases not matched to a gene. This CDR3 spans 15 amino acids. Per the germline V gene, CDR1 is LNHDA and CDR2 is SQIVND (reference sequence). The CDR3 spells CASSRDRGMGTEAFF. The DNA for the CDR3 is TGTGCCAGTAGTCGGGACAGGGGCATGGGGACTGAAGCTTTCTTT.

This clonotype turned up a few times. V usage is TRBV7-9 and J usage is TRBJ2-1; 10 positions match TRBD2. CDR1 is SEHNR, CDR2 FQNEAQ, per germline (reference sequence). The V gene end was trimmed by 4 bases and the J gene end by 3 bases; junction bases not matched to a gene: 6. This CDR3 spans 16 amino acids. The CDR3 loop reads CASSSGGLAVYNEQFF. The CDR3 coding sequence is TGTGCCAGCAGCTCCGGAGGACTAGCGGTCTACAATGAGCAGTTCTTC. The variable domain in full, completed from reference TRBV7-9 and TRBJ2-1, reads DTGVSQNPRHKITKRGQNVTFRCDPISEHNRLYWYRQTLGQGPEFLTYFQNEAQLEKSRLLSDRFSAERPKGSFSTLEIQRTEQGDSAMYLCASSSGGLAVYNEQFFGPGTRLTVL.

This clonotype was observed at least ten times. V usage is TRBV7-9 and J usage is TRBJ2-3; 8 bases fit TRBD2. Germline loops: CDR1 SEHNR, CDR2 FQNEAQ (reference sequence). The ends lost 0 bases at V and 6 bases at J; junction bases unmatched: 5. The CDR3 length is 15 residues. DNA of the CDR3: TGTGCCAGCAGCTTAGCACTAGCGGAGTGGGATACGCAGTATTTT. It codes for CASSLALAEWDTQYF.

This clonotype was seen more than once but under ten times. This chain connects TRBV5-1 to TRBJ2-1, with 8 bases matching TRBD1. Germline lookup yields CDR1 SGHRS and CDR2 YFSETQ. V gave up 6 bases and J gave up 4 bases; unmatched junction bases: 6. CDR3 length equals 14 residues. The chain's CDR3 is CASKDREFYNEQFF. DNA for the CDR3: TGCGCCAGCAAGGACAGGGAGTTTTACAATGAGCAGTTCTTC.

The table lists this clonotype with a few counts. CDR3 protein: CSAVPGQTNYGYTF. The CDR3 nucleotides are TGCAGTGCCGTTCCGGGACAGACAAACTATGGCTACACCTTC. The chain uses TRBV20-1 and TRBJ1-2, with 7 bases aligning to TRBD1. Trimming cost V 6 bases and J 2 bases; bases outside gene matches: 9. Looked up from germline, CDR1 is DFQATT and CDR2 is SNEGSKA (reference sequence). This CDR3 spans 14 amino acids.

The V and J genes are TRBV11-2 and TRBJ2-2; D perhaps matches TRBD1 (10 bases). The CDR3 length is 19 residues. Germline loops: CDR1 SGHAT, CDR2 FQNNGV. Trimming took 4 bases from V and 0 from J, leaving 21 bases between them. The chain's CDR3 is CASSSYAGGTGANTGELFF. Written as DNA, the CDR3 is TGTGCCAGCAGCTCTTATGCGGGGGGGACAGGGGCGAACACCGGGGAGCTGTTTTTT. Full variable domain (missing parts from reference TRBV11-2 and TRBJ2-2): EAGVAQSPRYKIIEKRQSVAFWCNPISGHATLYWYQQILGQGPKLLIQFQNNGVVDDSQLPKDRFSAERLKGVDSTLKIQPAKLEDSAVYLCASSSYAGGTGANTGELFFGEGSRLTVL.

The chain combines TRBV20-1 with TRBJ2-3; 8 bases fit TRBD2. Germline V lookup: CDR1 DFQATT, CDR2 SNEGSKA (reference sequence). The CDR3 runs to 16 residues. The V segment lost 4 bases and the J segment 0 bases; nucleotides outside the gene matches: 9. CDR3 nucleotide sequence: TGCAGTGCTACCCCCGTAAGCGGGGGTAGCACAGATACGCAGTATTTT. Residues: CSATPVSGGSTDTQYF.

This clonotype appeared a few times. The CDR3 DNA reads TGTGCCAGCAGTGAACCCAGGGACTGGAAAGAGACCCAGTACTTC. This gives the protein CASSEPRDWKETQYF. The chain is built from TRBV6-1 and TRBJ2-5; a possible D gene is TRBD2 (6 bases). The germline gives CDR1 MNHNS, CDR2 SASEGT. The length of the CDR3 is 15 residues. V lost 2 bases to trimming and J lost 3 bases, with 13 bases between them.

This chain joins TRBV5-1 and TRBJ2-7; TRBD1 matches at 7 bases. The V segment lost 4 bases and the J segment 4 bases; nucleotides outside the gene matches: 8. Germline V gives CDR1 SGHRS, CDR2 YFSETQ. This CDR3 has 14 residues. The CDR3 protein is CASSIRQGSYEQYF. CDR3 coding DNA: TGCGCCAGCAGCATCCGACAGGGTTCGTACGAGCAGTACTTC.

The chain joins TRBV29-1 to TRBJ2-1; D possibly corresponds to TRBD1 (5 bases). Trimming took 7 bases from V and 8 from J, leaving 12 bases between them. The CDR3 covers 11 residues. The germline CDR1 and CDR2 sequences are SQVTM and ANQGSEA. The CDR3 bases are TGCAGCGGCAGGGTTTTCGATGAGCAGTTCTTC. Protein: CSGRVFDEQFF.

This clonotype was counted at least ten times. J is TRBJ1-4 and V is TRBV28, with 9 positions matching TRBD1. CDR1 is MDHEN and CDR2 is SYDVKM in the germline V gene. The CDR3 loop spans 18 amino acids. With V trimmed by 5 bases and J by 6 bases, 16 bases remained unmatched. The CDR3 loop reads CASSEPGQGGWGDEKLFF. DNA of the CDR3: TGTGCCAGCAGTGAACCGGGACAGGGAGGATGGGGTGATGAAAAACTGTTTTTT.

CDR3: CASSEMSWGTVSYEQYF. The CDR3 DNA is TGTGCCAGCAGTGAAATGTCCTGGGGGACGGTCTCCTACGAGCAGTACTTC. The chain employs TRBV2 and TRBJ2-7; the D call may be TRBD1 or TRBD2 (5 bases each). CDR3 length: 17 amino acids. With 2 bases removed from V and 0 bases from J, the gap between germline ends came to 17 bases. Germline V gene data show CDR1 as SNHLY and CDR2 as FYNNEI.

The chain carries TRBV27 and TRBJ2-2; the match to TRBD2 covers 8 bases. CDR3 length: 16 amino acids. Germline CDR1 is MNHEY and CDR2 is SMNVEV (reference sequence). J gave up 0 bases and V 6 bases, and 6 bases lay outside the gene matches. The CDR3 here is CASRVAGSANTGELFF. CDR3 DNA sequence: TGTGCCAGCAGAGTAGCGGGGTCCGCGAACACCGGGGAGCTGTTTTTT.

This chain uses TRBV10-3 with TRBJ2-5; possibly TRBD1 or TRBD2 for D (5 bases each). V lost 6 bases and J lost 5, with 16 bases in between. The CDR3 loop spans 14 amino acids. CDR1 and CDR2 (germline): ENHRY, SYGVKD. This CDR3 reads CAIRGTAEPETQYF. CDR3 coding DNA: TGTGCCATCAGGGGGACGGCAGAACCTGAGACCCAGTACTTC.

The chain joins TRBV7-2 to TRBJ2-1; TRBD2 matches at 8 bases. Unmatched junction bases numbered 9, after V lost 5 bases and J lost 9 bases. The CDR3 has 14 amino acids. Germline loops: CDR1 SGHTA, CDR2 FQGNSA. The CDR3 DNA reads TGTGCCAGCAGCCTACGCGGACTAGCTGGTGAGCAGTTCTTC. Amino acids: CASSLRGLAGEQFF.

This clonotype was counted only a few times. The chain recombines TRBV20-1 with TRBJ1-1, with D unclear. V was trimmed by 3 bases and J by 2 bases, leaving 10 bases between them. Germline values: CDR1 DFQATT, CDR2 SNEGSKA (reference sequence). The CDR3 has 13 residues. The CDR3 reads CSASHGINTEAFF. The CDR3 region has the DNA TGCAGTGCTAGTCATGGGATCAACACTGAAGCTTTCTTT.

The gene calls are TRBV6-1 and TRBJ2-7; TRBD2 agrees at 8 bases. The germline V gene encodes CDR1 MNHNS and CDR2 SASEGT. The length of the CDR3 is 14 residues. The V and J ends lost 7 bases and 2 bases, in that order; junction bases with no gene match: 7. CDR3 nucleotides: TGTGCCAGCACCAGCGGGAGCCCACCCTACGAGCAGTACTTC. Residues: CASTSGSPPYEQYF.

The CDR3 DNA follows: TGTGCCAGCAGCTCTGGGCAACCGGGGGAGACCCAGTACTTC. Its translation is CASSSGQPGETQYF. This chain uses TRBV13 with TRBJ2-5; maybe TRBD2 (5 bases). Germline V lookup: CDR1 PRHDT, CDR2 FYEKMQ (reference sequence). The CDR3 has 14 amino acids. Trimming shortened V by 4 bases and J by 5 bases, and 14 bases separated the two germline ends.

The chain links TRBV5-2 to TRBJ2-1; TRBD1, as called in the table, went unchecked against the DNA. TRBV5-2 is given as a pseudogene. This CDR3 spans 13 amino acids. For the CDR3, the DNA is TGTGCCATGAGCCCCCCGGGCGGCAATGAGCAGTTCTTC. It translates to CAMSPPGGNEQFF.